The source of this T cell receptor (beta chain) is a study of blood T cells in healthy people across ages. On this clonotype itself: A much more abundant neighbour one base away suggests this may be a read error.

The CDR3 extends over 14 amino acids. Trimming left V 5 bases short and J 3 bases short, with 15 bases between. Germline V gene data show CDR1 as DFQATT and CDR2 as SNEGSKA (reference sequence). A J-beta primer mix and a sample-barcoded 5' primer were used in a second PCR of about 7 to 12 cycles. TCRdb re-called the 5' RACE reads through MiXCR, storing one row per CDR3 protein. Among 750,000 to 950,000 distinct CDR3 sequences listed, roughly 28% were seen once. The data were also submitted as part of a second study, on T cells of mothers and their children.

The receptor comes from a middle-aged woman in good health. The rearrangement uses TRBV20-1 and TRBJ2-3, with D perhaps matching TRBD1 (8 bases). Material for sequencing was blood. CDR3 DNA: TGCAGTGCTGGAGGACAGGGAGGGACAGATACGCAGTATTTT. It codes for CSAGGQGGTDTQYF.